This TCR beta chain was sequenced for a study of cytomegalovirus exposure and HLA in healthy donors. PCR primers comprised 60 Vbeta and 13 Jbeta primers. Clones were sequenced by immunoSEQ multiplex PCR, and TCRdb holds only the in-frame ones, with some missing. This listing includes roughly 78,000 clones. Deletions cut 4 bases from V and 4 bases from J, with 18 bases between. CDR1 is LNHDA and CDR2 is SQIVND in the germline V gene (reference sequence). The CDR3 has 16 residues. This sequence originates from a boy aged 5-17 years in good health and CMV-seronegative. The chain combines TRBV19 with TRBJ2-3; the D gene is possibly TRBD2 (5 bases). The sequencing input was PBMCs. CDR3 sequence (DNA): TGTGCCAGTAGTACCTACCCTAGCCCGACGGCAGATACGCAGTATTTT. Its translation is CASSTYPSPTADTQYF. Full variable domain (rest looked up from reference TRBV19 and TRBJ2-3): DGGITQSPKYLFRKEGQNVTLSCEQNLNHDAMYWYRQDPGQGLRLIYYSQIVNDFQKGDIAEGYSVSREKKESFPLTVTSAQKNPTAFYLCASSTYPSPTADTQYFGPGTRLTVL.